This T cell receptor beta chain comes out of a study of blood T cell repertoires in COVID-19. Study in general: PBMCs, B-cell-depleted T cells, or T cells provided the cDNA or gDNA that made up the material.

Under the authors' procedure: Reference gene primer amplification gave nucleated cell count estimates. This table comes from immunoSEQ multiplex PCR, and its TCRdb copy is limited to in-frame clones, with some not included. That table gives V, J and clone size, and the DNA gave D and trimming. The table lists roughly 120,000 clones, around nine tenths of them singletons. V lost 3 bases, J lost 1 base, and 9 bases lay in between. This CDR3 has 14 residues. The germline V gene encodes CDR1 LNHDA and CDR2 SQIVND (reference sequence). This chain uses TRBV19 with TRBJ1-1; D uncertain. Sequenced sample: peripheral blood. This clonotype was sampled from a man between 35 and 55 years old with acute or convalescent COVID-19. The CDR3 reads CASSIFLGNTEAFF. DNA of the CDR3: TGTGCCAGTAGTATCTTCCTCGGGAACACTGAAGCTTTCTTT.